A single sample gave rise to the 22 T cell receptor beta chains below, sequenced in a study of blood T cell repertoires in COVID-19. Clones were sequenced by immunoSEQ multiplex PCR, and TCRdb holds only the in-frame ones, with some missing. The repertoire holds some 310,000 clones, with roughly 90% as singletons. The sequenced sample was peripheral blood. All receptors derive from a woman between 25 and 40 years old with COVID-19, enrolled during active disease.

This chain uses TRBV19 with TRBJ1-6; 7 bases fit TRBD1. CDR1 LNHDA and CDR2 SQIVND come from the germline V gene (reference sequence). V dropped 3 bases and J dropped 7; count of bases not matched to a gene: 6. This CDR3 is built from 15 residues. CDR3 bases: TGTGCCAGTAGTATCTCCGGGACAGAAAATTCACCCCTCCACTTT. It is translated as CASSISGTENSPLHF. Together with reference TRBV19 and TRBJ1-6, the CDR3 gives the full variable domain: DGGITQSPKYLFRKEGQNVTLSCEQNLNHDAMYWYRQDPGQGLRLIYYSQIVNDFQKGDIAEGYSVSREKKESFPLTVTSAQKNPTAFYLCASSISGTENSPLHFGNGTRLTVT.

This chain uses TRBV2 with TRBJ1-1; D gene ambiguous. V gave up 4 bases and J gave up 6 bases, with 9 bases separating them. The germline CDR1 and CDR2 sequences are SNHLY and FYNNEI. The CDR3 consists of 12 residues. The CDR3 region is CASSGEGPEAFF. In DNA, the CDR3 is TGTGCCAGCAGTGGGGAGGGCCCTGAAGCTTTCTTT.

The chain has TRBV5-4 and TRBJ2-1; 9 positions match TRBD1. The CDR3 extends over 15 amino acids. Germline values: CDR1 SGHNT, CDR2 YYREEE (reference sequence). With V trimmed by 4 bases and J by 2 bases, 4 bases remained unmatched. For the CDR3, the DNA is TGTGCCAGCAGCCAGGACAGGGGTGCCTACAATGAGCAGTTCTTC. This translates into CASSQDRGAYNEQFF. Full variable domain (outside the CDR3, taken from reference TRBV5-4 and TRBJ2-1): ETGVTQSPTHLIKTRGQQVTLRCSSQSGHNTVSWYQQALGQGPQFIFQYYREEENGRGNFPPRFSGLQFPNYSSELNVNALELDDSALYLCASSQDRGAYNEQFFGPGTRLTVL.

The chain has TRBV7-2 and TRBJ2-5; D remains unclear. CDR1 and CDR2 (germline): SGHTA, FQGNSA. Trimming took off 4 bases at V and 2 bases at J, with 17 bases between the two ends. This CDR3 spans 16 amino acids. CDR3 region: CASSSRHPLLQETQYF. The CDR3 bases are TGTGCCAGCAGCTCGCGACATCCCCTCTTACAAGAGACCCAGTACTTC.

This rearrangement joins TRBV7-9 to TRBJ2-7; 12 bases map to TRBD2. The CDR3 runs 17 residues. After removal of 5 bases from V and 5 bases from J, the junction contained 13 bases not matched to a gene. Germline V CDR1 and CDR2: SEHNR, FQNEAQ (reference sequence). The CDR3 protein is CASSLTLAGGGKDEQYF. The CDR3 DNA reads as TGTGCCAGCAGCCTCACACTAGCGGGAGGAGGGAAGGACGAGCAGTACTTC.

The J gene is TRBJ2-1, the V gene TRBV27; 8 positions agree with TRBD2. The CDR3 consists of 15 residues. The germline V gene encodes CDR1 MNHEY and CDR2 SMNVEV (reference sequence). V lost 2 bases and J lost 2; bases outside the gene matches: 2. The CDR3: CASSLEGLAYNEQFF. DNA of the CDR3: TGTGCCAGCAGTTTAGAGGGACTAGCCTACAATGAGCAGTTCTTC.

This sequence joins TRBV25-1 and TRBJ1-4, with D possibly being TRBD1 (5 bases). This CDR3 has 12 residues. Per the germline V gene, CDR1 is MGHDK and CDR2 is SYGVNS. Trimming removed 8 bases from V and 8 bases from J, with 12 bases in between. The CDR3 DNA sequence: TGTGCCAGCGGGGGAGGATTGGAAAAACTGTTTTTT. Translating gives CASGGGLEKLFF.

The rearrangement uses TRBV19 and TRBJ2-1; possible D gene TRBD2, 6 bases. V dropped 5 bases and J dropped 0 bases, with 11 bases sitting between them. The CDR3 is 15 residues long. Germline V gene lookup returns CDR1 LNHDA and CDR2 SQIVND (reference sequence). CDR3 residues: CASSLSGNSYNEQFF. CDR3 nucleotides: TGTGCCAGTAGTCTTAGCGGAAACTCCTACAATGAGCAGTTCTTC.

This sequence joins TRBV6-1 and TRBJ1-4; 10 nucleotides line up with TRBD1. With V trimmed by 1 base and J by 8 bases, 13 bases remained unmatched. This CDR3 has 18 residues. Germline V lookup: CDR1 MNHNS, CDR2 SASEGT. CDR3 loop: CASSEVFIPGTGDEKLFF. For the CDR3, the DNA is TGTGCCAGCAGTGAAGTTTTCATCCCGGGGACAGGGGACGAAAAACTGTTTTTT.

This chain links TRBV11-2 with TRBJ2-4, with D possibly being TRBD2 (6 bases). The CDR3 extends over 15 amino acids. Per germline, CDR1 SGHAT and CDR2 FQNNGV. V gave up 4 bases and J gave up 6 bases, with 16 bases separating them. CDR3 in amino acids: CASSSGPGDGNIQYF. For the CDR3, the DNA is TGTGCCAGCAGCTCTGGCCCGGGAGATGGAAACATTCAGTACTTC.

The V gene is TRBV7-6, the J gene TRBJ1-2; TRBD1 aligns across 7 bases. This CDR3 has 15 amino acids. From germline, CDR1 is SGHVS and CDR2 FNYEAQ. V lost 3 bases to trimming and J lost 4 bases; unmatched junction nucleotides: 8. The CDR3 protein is CASSLVQGKGYGYTF. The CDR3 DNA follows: TGTGCCAGCAGCTTGGTACAGGGGAAGGGCTATGGCTACACCTTC.

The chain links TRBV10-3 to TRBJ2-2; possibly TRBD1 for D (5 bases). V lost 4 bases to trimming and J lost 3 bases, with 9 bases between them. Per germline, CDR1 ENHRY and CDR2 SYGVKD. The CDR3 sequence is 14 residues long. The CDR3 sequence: CAISVGADTGELFF. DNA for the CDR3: TGTGCCATCAGTGTAGGGGCAGACACCGGGGAGCTGTTTTTT.

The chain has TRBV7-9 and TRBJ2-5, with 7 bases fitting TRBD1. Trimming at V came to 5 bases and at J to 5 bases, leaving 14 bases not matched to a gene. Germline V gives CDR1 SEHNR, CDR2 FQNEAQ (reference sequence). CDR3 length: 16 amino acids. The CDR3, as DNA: TGTGCCAGCAGCCCCCGACAGGGCAGCCCGGGGGAGACCCAGTACTTC. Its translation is CASSPRQGSPGETQYF.

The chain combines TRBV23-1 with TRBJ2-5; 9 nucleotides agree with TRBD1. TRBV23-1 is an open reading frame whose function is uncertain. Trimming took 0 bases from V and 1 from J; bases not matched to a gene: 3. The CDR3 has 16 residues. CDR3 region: CASSQSKGQGQETQYF. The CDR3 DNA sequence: TGCGCCAGCAGTCAATCGAAGGGACAGGGCCAAGAGACCCAGTACTTC.

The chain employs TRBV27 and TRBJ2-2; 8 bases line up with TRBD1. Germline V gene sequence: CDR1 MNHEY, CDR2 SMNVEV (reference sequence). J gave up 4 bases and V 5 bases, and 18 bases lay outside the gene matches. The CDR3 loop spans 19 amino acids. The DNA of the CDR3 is TGTGCCAGCAGTCTTAGCCCACATCCGGGACAGGACCCCACCGGGGAGCTGTTTTTT. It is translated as CASSLSPHPGQDPTGELFF.

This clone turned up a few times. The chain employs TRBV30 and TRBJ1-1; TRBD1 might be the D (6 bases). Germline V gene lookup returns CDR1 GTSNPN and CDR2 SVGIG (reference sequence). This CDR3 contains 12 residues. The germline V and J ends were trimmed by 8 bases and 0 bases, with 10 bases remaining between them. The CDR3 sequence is CARTDMNTEAFF. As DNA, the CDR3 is TGTGCCAGGACAGACATGAACACTGAAGCTTTCTTT.

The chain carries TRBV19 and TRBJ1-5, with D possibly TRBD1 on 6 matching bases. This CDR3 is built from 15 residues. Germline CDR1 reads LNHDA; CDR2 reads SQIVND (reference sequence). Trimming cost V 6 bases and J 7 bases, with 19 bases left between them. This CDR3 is CASSLGQPGGQPQHF. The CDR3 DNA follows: TGTGCCAGTAGCCTGGGACAACCCGGCGGGCAGCCCCAGCATTTT.

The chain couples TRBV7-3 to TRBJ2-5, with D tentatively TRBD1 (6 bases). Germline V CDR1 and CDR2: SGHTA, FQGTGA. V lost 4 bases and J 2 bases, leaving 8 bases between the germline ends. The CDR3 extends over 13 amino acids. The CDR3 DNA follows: TGTGCCAGCAGCTCCGGACAGCAAGAGACCCAGTACTTC. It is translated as CASSSGQQETQYF.

The CDR3 loop reads CASRRQGVSGANVLTF. CDR3 bases: TGTGCCAGCAGACGACAGGGGGTGTCTGGGGCCAACGTCCTGACTTTC. The chain joins TRBV27 to TRBJ2-6; 9 bases fit TRBD1. CDR1 and CDR2 (germline): MNHEY, SMNVEV (reference sequence). The CDR3 totals 16 residues. Trimming removed 6 bases from V and 1 base from J; junction bases left unmatched: 4.

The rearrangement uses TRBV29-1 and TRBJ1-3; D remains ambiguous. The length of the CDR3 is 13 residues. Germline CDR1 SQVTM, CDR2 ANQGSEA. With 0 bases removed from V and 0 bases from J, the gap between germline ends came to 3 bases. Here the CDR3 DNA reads TGCAGCGTTGAAGATATCTCTGGAAACACCATATATTTT. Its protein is CSVEDISGNTIYF.

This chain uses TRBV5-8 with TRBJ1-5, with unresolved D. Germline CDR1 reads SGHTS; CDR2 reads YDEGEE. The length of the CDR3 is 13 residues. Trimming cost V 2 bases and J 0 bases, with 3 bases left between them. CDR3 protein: CASSFYSNQPQHF. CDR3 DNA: TGTGCCAGCAGCTTTTATAGCAATCAGCCCCAGCATTTT.

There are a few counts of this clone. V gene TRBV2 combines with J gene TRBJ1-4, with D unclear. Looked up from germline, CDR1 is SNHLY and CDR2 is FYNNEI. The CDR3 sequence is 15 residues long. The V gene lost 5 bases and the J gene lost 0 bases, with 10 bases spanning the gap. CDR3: CASSTTSATNEKLFF. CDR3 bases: TGTGCCAGCAGTACTACGTCTGCAACTAATGAAAAACTGTTTTTT.